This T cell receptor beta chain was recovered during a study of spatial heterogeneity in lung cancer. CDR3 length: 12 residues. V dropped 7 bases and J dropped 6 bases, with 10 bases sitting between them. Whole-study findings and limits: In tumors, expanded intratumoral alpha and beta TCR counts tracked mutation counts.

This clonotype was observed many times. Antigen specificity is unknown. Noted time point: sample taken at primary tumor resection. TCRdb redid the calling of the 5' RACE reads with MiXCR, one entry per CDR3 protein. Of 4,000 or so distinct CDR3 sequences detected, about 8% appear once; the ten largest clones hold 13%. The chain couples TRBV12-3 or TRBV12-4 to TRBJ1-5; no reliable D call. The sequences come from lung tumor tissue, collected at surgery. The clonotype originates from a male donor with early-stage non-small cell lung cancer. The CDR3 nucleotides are TGTGCCAGCACCGGGTATAGTCAGCCCCAGCATTTT. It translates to CASTGYSQPQHF.